The rows below give T cell receptor beta chains drawn from one sample of a study of identical twins. One entry per CDR3 protein results from TCRdb running MiXCR on the 5' RACE reads. The sample yields approximately 220,000 distinct CDR3 sequences, approximately 7.8% seen once. Separately, the same data were catalogued under a study of yellow fever vaccine responses in identical twins.

Input material: CD8+ T cells sorted from blood. Receptors were obtained from a woman aged 18-35 years in good health. The CDR3 runs from the conserved cysteine through the conserved F or W. A D gene is named only where the DNA matches it firmly. Clone size is shown for a subset of rows, as once, few, many or a class of expanded clone.

d_call,clone_size,j_call,cdr3_length,v_call,cdr3_nt,cdr3_aa
TRBD1,.,TRBJ2-4,16,TRBV10-3,TGTGCCATCAGTCGGGAGACAGGGGGCGAAGGAAACATTCAGTACTTC,CAISRETGGEGNIQYF
.,many,TRBJ2-7,15,TRBV28,TGTGCCAGCACCCGCCTGGGCGGGCAGGCCTACGAGCAGTACTTC,CASTRLGGQAYEQYF
.,many,TRBJ2-7,15,TRBV12-3/TRBV12-4,TGTGCCAGCAGTTCAACTCGACAAGGGTCCTACGAGCAGTACTTC,CASSSTRQGSYEQYF
.,many,TRBJ2-3,16,TRBV24-1,TGTGCCACCAGTGATTTTGGACGGGCGAGCACAGATACGCAGTATTTT,CATSDFGRASTDTQYF
TRBD1,.,TRBJ2-7,14,TRBV24-1,TGTGCCACCAGTGCCGGACAGGGGTTTTACGAGCAGTACTTC,CATSAGQGFYEQYF
TRBD2,.,TRBJ2-1,13,TRBV2,TGTGCCAGCAGTGAGACTAGCGAGAATGAGCAGTTCTTC,CASSETSENEQFF
.,many,TRBJ2-5,16,TRBV20-1,TGCAGTGCTAGAGGCCAATACGATATACCACAAGAGACCCAGTACTTC,CSARGQYDIPQETQYF
TRBD2,few,TRBJ2-1,16,TRBV29-1,TGCAGCGTTGAACTAGCGGGAGATAGGTCCTACAATGAGCAGTTCTTC,CSVELAGDRSYNEQFF
TRBD2,.,TRBJ2-3,16,TRBV10-3,TGTGCCAGCAACGCCGGGACTAGCTCGAGCGCAGATACGCAGTATTTT,CASNAGTSSSADTQYF
.,few,TRBJ2-2,16,TRBV2,TGTGCCATTCCGAGCCCTGACGAGTTGAACACCGGGGAGCTGTTTTTT,CAIPSPDELNTGELFF
.,few,TRBJ2-1,17,TRBV28,TGTGCCAGCAGCCAAGCGGACAACCGACAGATCTACAATGAGCAGTTCTTC,CASSQADNRQIYNEQFF
.,many,TRBJ2-1,11,TRBV28,TGTGCCAGCAACTCACTGGGGTTTCCGTTCTTC,CASNSLGFPFF
TRBD1,.,TRBJ2-1,15,TRBV7-9,TGTGCCAGCAGATCCCGGGACAGGGGGCGAAATGAGCAGTTCTTC,CASRSRDRGRNEQFF
.,many,TRBJ2-1,18,TRBV4-2,TGTGCCAGCAGCCAAGATCCCTATGCGGATAGCTCCTACAATGAGCAGTTCTTC,CASSQDPYADSSYNEQFF
.,.,TRBJ2-3,13,TRBV9,TGTGCCAGCGGCGTTGGGGGAACAGATACGCAGTATTTT,CASGVGGTDTQYF
.,few,TRBJ2-1,15,TRBV7-9,TGTGCCAGTACATTGACCGCAGGGATTGGCGATGAGCAGTTCTTC,CASTLTAGIGDEQFF
.,many,TRBJ2-7,13,TRBV12-3/TRBV12-4,TGTGCCAGCAGTTTGCGGACAGATGACGAGCAGTACTTC,CASSLRTDDEQYF
.,.,TRBJ2-1,13,TRBV7-3,TGTGCCAGCAGCGGGGACGACTACAATGAGCAGTTCTTC,CASSGDDYNEQFF
.,many,TRBJ2-5,12,TRBV12-3/TRBV12-4,TGTGCCAGCAGTTTGGTAGAGGAGACCCAGTACTTC,CASSLVEETQYF
.,few,TRBJ1-3,15,TRBV6-1,TGTGCCAGCGCAACTACGGGGTCCTCTGGAAACACCATATATTTT,CASATTGSSGNTIYF
TRBD1,many,TRBJ1-2,16,TRBV12-3/TRBV12-4,TGTGCCAGCAGACCGGACCCGGGACAGGCGTTCTATGGCTACACCTTC,CASRPDPGQAFYGYTF
.,many,TRBJ1-2,14,TRBV6-1,TGTGCCAGCAGCCCCCAGGGTGGTAAATATGGCTACACCTTC,CASSPQGGKYGYTF
.,few,TRBJ2-3,15,TRBV7-9,TGTGCCAGCAGCCCGACGGGCTCGGATTGGGATACGCAGTATTTT,CASSPTGSDWDTQYF
.,many,TRBJ1-1,14,TRBV10-3,TGTGCCATCAGTGAGAAACCAATGAACACTGAAGCTTTCTTT,CAISEKPMNTEAFF
.,many,TRBJ2-1,19,TRBV7-3,TGTGCCAGCAGCTATGCGGACCCCTTTGACGTGCGACCCTACAATGAGCAGTTCTTC,CASSYADPFDVRPYNEQFF
TRBD2,few,TRBJ2-1,14,TRBV27,TGTGCCACCCTGACGAGCGGGAGGTCTCGGGAGCAGTTCTTC,CATLTSGRSREQFF
TRBD1,many,TRBJ2-1,15,TRBV7-9,TGTGCCAGCAGCTCTGGACAGGCGCTCTACAATGAGCAGTTCTTC,CASSSGQALYNEQFF
.,many,TRBJ1-6,14,TRBV12-3/TRBV12-4,TGTGCCAGCAGTCCCGGGACCGCCAATTCACCCCTCCACTTT,CASSPGTANSPLHF
.,.,TRBJ2-1,14,TRBV11-2,TGTGCCAGCAGCTTAGATCTAAGCGCCAATGAGCAGTTCTTC,CASSLDLSANEQFF
TRBD1,few,TRBJ2-5,15,TRBV12-3/TRBV12-4,TGTGCCAGCAGGCCTGATTTAGGGGGCTTAGAGACCCAGTACTTC,CASRPDLGGLETQYF
.,few,TRBJ2-7,11,TRBV2,TGTGCCAGCAGTGGTAACTCCGAGCAGTACTTC,CASSGNSEQYF
.,few,TRBJ2-7,15,TRBV11-2,TGTGCCAGCAGCTTAGAGTTAAGGGATTCCTACGAGCAGTACTTC,CASSLELRDSYEQYF
.,.,TRBJ2-7,14,TRBV27,TGTGCCAGCAGTTTTGATTGGGGGGCGGCCGAGCAGTACTTC,CASSFDWGAAEQYF
.,.,TRBJ2-1,10,TRBV12-3/TRBV12-4,TGTGCCAGCGGACGAAATGAGCAGTTCTTC,CASGRNEQFF
TRBD2,few,TRBJ2-5,15,TRBV5-5,TGTGCCAGCAGCGTCGGGACTAGCGGGGGTGAGACCCAGTACTTC,CASSVGTSGGETQYF
.,.,TRBJ2-2,14,TRBV4-1,TGCGCCAGCAGCCACCCAGCGAGAACCGGGGAGCTGTTTTTT,CASSHPARTGELFF
.,many,TRBJ2-7,14,TRBV7-9,TGTGCCAGCAGCTTAGAGGGACCGAGCTACGAGCAGTACTTC,CASSLEGPSYEQYF
.,.,TRBJ2-4,16,TRBV7-9,TGTGCCAGCAGCTTATCGGCATCGTTAGCCAAAAACATTCAGTACTTC,CASSLSASLAKNIQYF
.,few,TRBJ2-1,15,TRBV7-9,TGTGCCAGCAGCTTTTCGGAGACAGCAGAAAATGAGCAGTTCTTC,CASSFSETAENEQFF
.,few,TRBJ1-1,12,TRBV29-1,TGCAGCGTTGAGCTCAGATTATTTGAAGCTTTCTTT,CSVELRLFEAFF
.,few,TRBJ1-5,15,TRBV10-2,TGCGCCATCGGCGGCGCAGCGGATAGCAATCAGCCCCAGCATTTT,CAIGGAADSNQPQHF
.,.,TRBJ1-1,11,TRBV2,TGTGCCAGCAGTGAGGGAGCTGCTGCTTTCTTT,CASSEGAAAFF